The table lists the clone carrying this T cell receptor (beta chain) with many counts. This sample was included in a study of molecular identifiers for immune sequencing clone quantification. TCRdb fed the PCR reads into MiXCR, producing one record per CDR3 protein. Here the sample spans roughly 630,000 distinct CDR3 sequences, roughly 27% being singletons. The sample consisted of naive CD8+ T cells from blood, with Jurkat cell RNA spiked in. The subset was: FACS-sorted CD8+CD4-CCR7+CD45RA+ naive T cells. The sequence was obtained from a human donor in good health. Some libraries in this study had Jurkat cell RNA spiked in.

CDR3 in amino acids: CASSLIGTPPDEQYF. The CDR3 coding sequence is TGTGCCAGCAGCTTAATCGGGACTCCACCTGACGAGCAGTACTTC. The chain couples TRBV7-2 to TRBJ2-7, with D possibly matching TRBD2 (6 bases). This CDR3 region has 15 residues. The germline V gene encodes CDR1 SGHTA and CDR2 FQGNSA. Trimming stripped 2 bases from V and 5 bases from J, with 16 bases between.